This T cell receptor beta chain was identified in a study of OX40 agonist ivuxolimab in advanced cancers. General study results and limits: Low clonal expansion, among the lowest seen, marked partial responders at 0.1-3.0 mg/kg.

Looked up from germline, CDR1 is SGDLS and CDR2 is YYNGEE. V gave up 3 bases and J gave up 10 bases, with 11 bases separating them. The CDR3 contains 13 residues. Regarding this clone: Antigen unknown.

The protocol was immunoSEQ multiplex PCR, while the TCRdb copy is restricted to in-frame clones and leaves out a portion. The repertoire holds approximately 59,000 clones, around 82% seen once, with 2% to 2.5% in the top ten. The receptor's source is an adult with an advanced solid tumor such as melanoma, head and neck, liver or kidney cancer. J is TRBJ1-6 and V is TRBV9, with D perhaps TRBD1 (5 bases). This specimen consisted of CD4+ or CD8+ T cells sorted from blood, obtained in a trial of the OX40 agonist ivuxolimab. The CDR3 protein is CASSATGDSPLHF. CDR3 nucleotide sequence: TGTGCCAGCAGCGCTACAGGTGACTCACCCCTCCACTTT.